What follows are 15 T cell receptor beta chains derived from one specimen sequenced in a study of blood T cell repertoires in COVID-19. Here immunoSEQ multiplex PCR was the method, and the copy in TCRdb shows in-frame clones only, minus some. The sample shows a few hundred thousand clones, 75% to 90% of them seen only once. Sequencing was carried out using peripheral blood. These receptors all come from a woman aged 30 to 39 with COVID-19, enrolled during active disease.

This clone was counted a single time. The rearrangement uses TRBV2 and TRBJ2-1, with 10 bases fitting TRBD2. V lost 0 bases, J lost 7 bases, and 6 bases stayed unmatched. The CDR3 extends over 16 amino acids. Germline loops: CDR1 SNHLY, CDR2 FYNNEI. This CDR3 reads CASSEARLAGENEQFF. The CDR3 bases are TGTGCCAGCAGTGAAGCACGGCTAGCGGGAGAGAATGAGCAGTTCTTC.

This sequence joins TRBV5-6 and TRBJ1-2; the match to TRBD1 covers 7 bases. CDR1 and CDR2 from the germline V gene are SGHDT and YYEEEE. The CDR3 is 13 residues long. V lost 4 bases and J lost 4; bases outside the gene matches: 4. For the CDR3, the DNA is TGTGCCAGCAGCCCCGGGACAGCCTATGGCTACACCTTC. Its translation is CASSPGTAYGYTF.

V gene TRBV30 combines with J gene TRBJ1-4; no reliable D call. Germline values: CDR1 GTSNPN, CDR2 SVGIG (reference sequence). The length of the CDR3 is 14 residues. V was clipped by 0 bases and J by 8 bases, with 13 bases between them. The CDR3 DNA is TGTGCCTGGAGTGTAAGTCCTCCCGGGGAAAAACTGTTTTTT. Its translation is CAWSVSPPGEKLFF.

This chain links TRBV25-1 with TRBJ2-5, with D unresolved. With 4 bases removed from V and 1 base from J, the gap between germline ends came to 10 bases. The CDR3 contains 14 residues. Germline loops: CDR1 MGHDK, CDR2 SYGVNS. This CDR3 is CASSVAGSQETQYF. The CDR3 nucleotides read TGTGCCAGCAGTGTCGCCGGGTCCCAAGAGACCCAGTACTTC.

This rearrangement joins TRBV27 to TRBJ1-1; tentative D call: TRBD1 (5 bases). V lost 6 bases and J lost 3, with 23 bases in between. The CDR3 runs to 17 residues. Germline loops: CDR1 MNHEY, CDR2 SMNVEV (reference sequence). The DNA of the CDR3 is TGTGCCAGCAGAACTTTTCTTACGGGGGGGAGGTACACTGAAGCTTTCTTT. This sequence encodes CASRTFLTGGRYTEAFF.

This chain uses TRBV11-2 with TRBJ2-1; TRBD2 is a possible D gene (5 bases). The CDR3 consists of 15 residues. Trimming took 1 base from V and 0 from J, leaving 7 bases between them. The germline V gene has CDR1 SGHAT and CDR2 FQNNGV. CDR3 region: CASSLGLTSYNEQFF. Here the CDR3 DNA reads TGTGCCAGCAGCTTAGGACTAACCTCCTACAATGAGCAGTTCTTC.

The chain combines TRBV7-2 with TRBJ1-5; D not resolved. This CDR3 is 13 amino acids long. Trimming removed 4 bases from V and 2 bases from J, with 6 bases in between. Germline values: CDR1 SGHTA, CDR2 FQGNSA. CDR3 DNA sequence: TGTGCCAGCAGCTGGGCGCGCAATCAGCCCCAGCATTTT. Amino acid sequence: CASSWARNQPQHF.

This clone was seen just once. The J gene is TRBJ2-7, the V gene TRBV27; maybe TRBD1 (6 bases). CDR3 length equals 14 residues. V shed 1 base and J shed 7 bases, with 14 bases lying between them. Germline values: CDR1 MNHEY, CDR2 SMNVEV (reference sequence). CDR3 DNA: TGTGCCAGCAGTTTATTTTTGGGGGCTAAGGAGCAGTACTTC. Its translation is CASSLFLGAKEQYF.

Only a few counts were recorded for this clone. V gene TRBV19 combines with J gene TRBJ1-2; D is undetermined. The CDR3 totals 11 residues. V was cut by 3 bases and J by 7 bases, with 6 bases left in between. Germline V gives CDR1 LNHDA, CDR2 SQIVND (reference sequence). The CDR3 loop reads CASSMVGGYTF. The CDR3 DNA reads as TGTGCCAGTAGTATGGTCGGTGGCTACACCTTC.

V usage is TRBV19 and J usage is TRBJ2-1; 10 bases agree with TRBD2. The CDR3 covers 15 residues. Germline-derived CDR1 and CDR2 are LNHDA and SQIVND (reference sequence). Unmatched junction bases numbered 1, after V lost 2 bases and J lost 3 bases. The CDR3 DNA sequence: TGTGCCAGTAGTATACTAGCGGGAGACTACAATGAGCAGTTCTTC. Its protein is CASSILAGDYNEQFF.

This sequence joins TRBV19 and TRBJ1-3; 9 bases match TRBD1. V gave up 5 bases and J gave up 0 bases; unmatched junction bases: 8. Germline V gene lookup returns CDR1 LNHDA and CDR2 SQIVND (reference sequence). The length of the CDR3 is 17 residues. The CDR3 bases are TGTGCCAGTAGTCCTGGACAGGGGATCATCTCTGGAAACACCATATATTTT. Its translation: CASSPGQGIISGNTIYF.

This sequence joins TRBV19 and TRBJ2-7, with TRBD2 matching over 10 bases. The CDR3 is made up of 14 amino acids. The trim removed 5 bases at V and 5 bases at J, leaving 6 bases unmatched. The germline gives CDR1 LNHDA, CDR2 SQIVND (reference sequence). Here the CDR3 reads CASSWGTSVDEQYF. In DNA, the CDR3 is TGTGCCAGTAGTTGGGGGACTAGCGTCGACGAGCAGTACTTC. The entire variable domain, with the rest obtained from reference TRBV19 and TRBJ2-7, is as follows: DGGITQSPKYLFRKEGQNVTLSCEQNLNHDAMYWYRQDPGQGLRLIYYSQIVNDFQKGDIAEGYSVSREKKESFPLTVTSAQKNPTAFYLCASSWGTSVDEQYFGPGTRLTVT.

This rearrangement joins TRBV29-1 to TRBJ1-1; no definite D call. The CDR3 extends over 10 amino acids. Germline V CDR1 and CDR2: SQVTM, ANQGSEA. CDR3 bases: TGCAGAGCCGAGAACACTGAAGCTTTCTTT. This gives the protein CRAENTEAFF.

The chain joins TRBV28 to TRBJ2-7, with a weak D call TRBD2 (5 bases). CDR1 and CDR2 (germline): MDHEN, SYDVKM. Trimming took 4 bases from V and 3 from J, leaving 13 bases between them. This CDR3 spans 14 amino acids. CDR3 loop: CASSSVGISYEQYF. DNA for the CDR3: TGTGCCAGCAGTTCGGTCGGGATCAGCTACGAGCAGTACTTC. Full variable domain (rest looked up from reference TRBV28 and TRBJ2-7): DVKVTQSSRYLVKRTGEKVFLECVQDMDHENMFWYRQDPGLGLRLIYFSYDVKMKEKGDIPEGYSVSREKKERFSLILESASTNQTSMYLCASSSVGISYEQYFGPGTRLTVT.

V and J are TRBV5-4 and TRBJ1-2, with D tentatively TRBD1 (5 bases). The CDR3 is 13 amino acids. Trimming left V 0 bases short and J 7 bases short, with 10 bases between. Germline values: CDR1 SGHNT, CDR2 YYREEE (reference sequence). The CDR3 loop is CASSLEQGGGYTF. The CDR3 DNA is TGTGCCAGCAGCTTGGAGCAGGGAGGTGGCTACACCTTC.